This T cell receptor (beta chain) was sequenced in a study of cytomegalovirus exposure and HLA in healthy donors. Regarding the study as a whole: TRBV6-2, TRBV6-3 and some other V segments were excluded as indistinguishable. It was only CMV serostatus that was available as immune exposure information. The Asian-associated ancestry cluster reportedly had fewer N-insertions than the approximately 630-donor mean in a later analysis.

The CDR3 length is 15 residues. With 4 bases clipped from V and 0 bases from J, the junction kept 0 bases outside the gene matches. Germline values: CDR1 MNHNS, CDR2 SASEGT. Use of 60 Vbeta and 13 Jbeta primers characterized the PCR. This table comes from immunoSEQ multiplex PCR, and its TCRdb copy is limited to in-frame clones, with some not included. The sample has 170,000 or so clones, about four fifths seen once; the top ten hold 0.35% to 0.45%. As concerns this clone: Antigen: not known.

Every donor was a healthy person donating bone marrow. The sequencing sample was made of PBMCs. The receptor's source is a boy between 2 and 15 years old in good health and CMV-seronegative. The J gene is TRBJ1-4, the V gene TRBV6-1; 9 bases match TRBD1. In DNA, the CDR3 is TGTGCCAGCAGTGGACAGGGGGCAACTAATGAAAAACTGTTTTTT. Residues: CASSGQGATNEKLFF.